This record looks at one T cell receptor (beta chain) sequence and its context. The CDR3 length is 17 residues. Germline V gene sequence: CDR1 SGHVS, CDR2 FNYEAQ. J lost 1 base, V lost 5 bases, and 11 bases had no gene match. The record originates from a study of tumor-infiltrating lymphocytes in oesophageal squamous cell carcinoma. TCRdb independently ran MiXCR on the PCR reads; one entry per CDR3 protein. This table has approximately 18,000 distinct CDR3 sequences, almost 40% appearing once. Sequenced sample: blood. This TCR derives from a male donor with esophageal squamous cell carcinoma. The gene calls are TRBV7-6 and TRBJ2-1, with 7 bases matching TRBD1. The CDR3 here is CASSPRSGQTSYNEQFF. The DNA for the CDR3 is TGTGCCAGCAGCCCCAGGTCGGGACAGACGTCCTACAATGAGCAGTTCTTC.